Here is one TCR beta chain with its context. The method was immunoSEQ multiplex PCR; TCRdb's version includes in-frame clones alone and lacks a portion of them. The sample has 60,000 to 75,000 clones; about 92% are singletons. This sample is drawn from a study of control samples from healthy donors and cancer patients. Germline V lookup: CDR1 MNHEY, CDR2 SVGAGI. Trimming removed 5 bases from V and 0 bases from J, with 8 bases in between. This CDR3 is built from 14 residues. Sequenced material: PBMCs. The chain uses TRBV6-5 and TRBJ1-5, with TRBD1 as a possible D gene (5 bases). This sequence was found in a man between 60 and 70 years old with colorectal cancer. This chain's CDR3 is CASSRQGSNQPQHF. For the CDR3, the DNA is TGTGCCAGCAGTCGTCAGGGTAGCAATCAGCCCCAGCATTTT.